A single T cell receptor (beta chain) is shown here with its context. In the original analysis: Reference gene primer amplification gave nucleated cell count estimates. Sequenced by immunoSEQ multiplex PCR; TCRdb stores in-frame clones only, minus some. Clonal size and the V and J genes are those of that table, whereas D and trimming came from the DNA. The table has about 84,000 clones, less than 85% seen once; the top ten hold 6% to 8.5%. The data were obtained in a study of blood T cell repertoires in COVID-19. Overall study context: From the United States, Italy and Spain came samples of acute and convalescent COVID-19. T cells, B-cell-depleted T cells, or PBMCs provided the cDNA or gDNA that served as material.

The CDR3 extends over 14 amino acids. V lost 4 bases and J 4 bases, leaving 14 bases between the germline ends. Per germline, CDR1 SGHKS and CDR2 YYEKEE (reference sequence). Sample: peripheral blood. This chain links TRBV5-5 with TRBJ1-2; weak D call: TRBD1 (5 bases). The source of this sequence is a man aged 65 to 79 with acute or convalescent COVID-19. The CDR3 sequence is CASSGVGATYGYTF. As DNA, the CDR3 is TGTGCCAGCAGCGGGGTAGGGGCGACCTATGGCTACACCTTC.